This TCR beta chain was sequenced in a study of cytomegalovirus exposure and HLA in healthy donors. Regarding the study as a whole: With DRB1 most and HLA-C fewest, TCR association rates differed between HLA loci in a later analysis.

PCR involved 60 Vbeta and 13 Jbeta primers. In the authors' methods: An analysis performed later counted about 80 million unique TCR beta chains (around 9.9 million of them shared). Clones were sequenced by immunoSEQ multiplex PCR, and TCRdb holds only the in-frame ones, with some missing. Clonal size and the V and J genes are those of that table, whereas D and trimming came from the DNA. The sample lists about 130,000 clones, 74% occurring once. At collection, donors were nominally healthy, but unrecorded immune exposures were probable. To note about this clone: Its antigen is unknown.

This receptor was identified in a man aged 40-49 years in good health and CMV-seropositive. Sequences were obtained from PBMCs.

Here the CDR3 reads CASSLGRGGPPDTQYF. The CDR3 nucleotides are TGTGCCAGCAGCTTGGGTCGCGGCGGGCCGCCGGATACGCAGTATTTT. The chain has TRBV5-8 and TRBJ2-3, with D possibly matching TRBD2 (5 bases). Between the trimmed V and J ends, which lost 0 bases and 6 bases, there was a span of 17 bases. Germline values: CDR1 SGHTS, CDR2 YDEGEE. CDR3 size: 16 residues.